This T cell receptor beta chain came from a study of blood T cell repertoires in COVID-19. V shed 7 bases and J 6 bases; nucleotides not matched to a gene: 10. The CDR3 extends over 16 amino acids. The germline CDR1 and CDR2 sequences are MNHEY and SMNVEV (reference sequence). Data came from immunoSEQ multiplex PCR; TCRdb stores just in-frame clones and leaves some out. The sample includes about 270,000 clones, just over 85% seen only once; the top ten take roughly 15%. The sample taken for sequencing was PBMCs or T cells enriched from blood (not recorded which). The gene calls are TRBV27 and TRBJ2-1; 12 bases are shared with TRBD2. This TCR was recovered from a young man who had recovered from COVID-19. CDR3 sequence: CASTRTSGALGNEQFF. The CDR3 bases are TGTGCCAGCACCCGGACTAGCGGGGCTCTGGGCAATGAGCAGTTCTTC.